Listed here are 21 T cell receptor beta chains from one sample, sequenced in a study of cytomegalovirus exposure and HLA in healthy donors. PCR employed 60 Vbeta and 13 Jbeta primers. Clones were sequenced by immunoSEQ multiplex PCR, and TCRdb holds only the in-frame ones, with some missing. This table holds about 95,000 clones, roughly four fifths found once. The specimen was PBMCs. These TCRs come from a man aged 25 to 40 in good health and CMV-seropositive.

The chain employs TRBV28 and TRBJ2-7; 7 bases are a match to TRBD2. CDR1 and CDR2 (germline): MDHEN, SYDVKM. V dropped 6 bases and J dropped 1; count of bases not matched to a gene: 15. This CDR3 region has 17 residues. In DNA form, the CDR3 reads TGTGCCAGCAGAAGGACTAGTTCAGGAGCCGAATCCTACGAGCAGTACTTC. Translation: CASRRTSSGAESYEQYF. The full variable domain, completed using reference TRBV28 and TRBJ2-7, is DVKVTQSSRYLVKRTGEKVFLECVQDMDHENMFWYRQDPGLGLRLIYFSYDVKMKEKGDIPEGYSVSREKKERFSLILESASTNQTSMYLCASRRTSSGAESYEQYFGPGTRLTVT.

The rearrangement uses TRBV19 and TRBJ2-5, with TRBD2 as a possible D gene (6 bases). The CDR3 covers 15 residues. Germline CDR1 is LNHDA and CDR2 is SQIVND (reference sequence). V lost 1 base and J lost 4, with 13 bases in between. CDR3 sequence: CASSIGQGGRETQYF. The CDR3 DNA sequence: TGTGCCAGTAGTATAGGGCAGGGAGGTCGAGAGACCCAGTACTTC. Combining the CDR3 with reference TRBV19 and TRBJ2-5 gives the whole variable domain DGGITQSPKYLFRKEGQNVTLSCEQNLNHDAMYWYRQDPGQGLRLIYYSQIVNDFQKGDIAEGYSVSREKKESFPLTVTSAQKNPTAFYLCASSIGQGGRETQYFGPGTRLLVL.

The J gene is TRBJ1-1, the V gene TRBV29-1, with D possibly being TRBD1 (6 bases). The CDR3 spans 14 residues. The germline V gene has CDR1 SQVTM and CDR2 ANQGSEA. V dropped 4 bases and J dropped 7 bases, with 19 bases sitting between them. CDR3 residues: CSVGQLSGAGEAFF. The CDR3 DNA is TGCAGCGTTGGACAACTTTCAGGGGCTGGTGAAGCTTTCTTT.

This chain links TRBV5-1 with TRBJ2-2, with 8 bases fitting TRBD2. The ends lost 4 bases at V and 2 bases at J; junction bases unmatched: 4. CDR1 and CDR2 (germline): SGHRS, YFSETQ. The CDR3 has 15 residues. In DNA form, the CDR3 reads TGCGCCAGCAGCCTGGCGGGGGGTAACACCGGGGAGCTGTTTTTT. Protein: CASSLAGGNTGELFF.

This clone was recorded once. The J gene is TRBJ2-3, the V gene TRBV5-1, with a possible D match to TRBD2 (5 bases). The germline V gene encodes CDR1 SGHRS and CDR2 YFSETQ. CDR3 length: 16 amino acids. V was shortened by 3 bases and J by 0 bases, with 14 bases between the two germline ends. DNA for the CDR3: TGCGCCAGCAGCTATTTTGGCGGGTCTAGCACAGATACGCAGTATTTT. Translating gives CASSYFGGSSTDTQYF.

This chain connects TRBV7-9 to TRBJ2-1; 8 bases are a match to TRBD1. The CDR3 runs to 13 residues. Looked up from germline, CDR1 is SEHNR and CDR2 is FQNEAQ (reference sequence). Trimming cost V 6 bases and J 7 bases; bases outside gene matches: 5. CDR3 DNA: TGTGCCAGCAGGCAGGGGGCGGATAATGAGCAGTTCTTC. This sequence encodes CASRQGADNEQFF.

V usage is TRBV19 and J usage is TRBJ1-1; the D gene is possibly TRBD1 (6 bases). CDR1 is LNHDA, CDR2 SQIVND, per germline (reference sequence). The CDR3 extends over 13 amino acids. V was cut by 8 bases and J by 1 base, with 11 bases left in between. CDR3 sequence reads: CASSRGWNTEAFF. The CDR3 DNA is TGTGCCAGTTCTAGGGGGTGGAACACTGAAGCTTTCTTT. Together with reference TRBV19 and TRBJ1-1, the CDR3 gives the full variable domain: DGGITQSPKYLFRKEGQNVTLSCEQNLNHDAMYWYRQDPGQGLRLIYYSQIVNDFQKGDIAEGYSVSREKKESFPLTVTSAQKNPTAFYLCASSRGWNTEAFFGQGTRLTVV.

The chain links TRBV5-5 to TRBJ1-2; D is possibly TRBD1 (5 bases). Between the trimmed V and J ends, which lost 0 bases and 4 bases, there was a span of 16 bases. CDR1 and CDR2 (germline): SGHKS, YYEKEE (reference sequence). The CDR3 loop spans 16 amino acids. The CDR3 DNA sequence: TGTGCCAGCAGCTTGGGGTCCAGGGAAGGAAGCTATGGCTACACCTTC. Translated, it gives CASSLGSREGSYGYTF.

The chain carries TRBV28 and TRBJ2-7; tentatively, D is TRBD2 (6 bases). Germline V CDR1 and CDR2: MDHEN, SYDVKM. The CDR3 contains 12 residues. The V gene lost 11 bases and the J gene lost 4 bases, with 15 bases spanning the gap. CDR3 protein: CAEGREGYEQYF. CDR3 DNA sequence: TGTGCCGAGGGGCGGGAAGGGTACGAGCAGTACTTC.

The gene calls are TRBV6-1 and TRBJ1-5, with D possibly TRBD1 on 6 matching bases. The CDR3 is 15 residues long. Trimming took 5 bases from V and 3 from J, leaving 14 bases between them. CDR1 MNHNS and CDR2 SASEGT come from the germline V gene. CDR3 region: CASSQQGTSNQPQHF. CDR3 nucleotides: TGTGCCAGCAGTCAACAGGGAACTTCCAATCAGCCCCAGCATTTT.

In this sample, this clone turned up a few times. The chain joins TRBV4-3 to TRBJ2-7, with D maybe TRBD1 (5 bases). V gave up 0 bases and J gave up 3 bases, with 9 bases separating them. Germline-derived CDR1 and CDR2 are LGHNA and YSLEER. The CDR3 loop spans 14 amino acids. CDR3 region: CASSQDRDSYEQYF. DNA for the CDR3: TGCGCCAGCAGCCAAGACAGAGACAGCTACGAGCAGTACTTC.

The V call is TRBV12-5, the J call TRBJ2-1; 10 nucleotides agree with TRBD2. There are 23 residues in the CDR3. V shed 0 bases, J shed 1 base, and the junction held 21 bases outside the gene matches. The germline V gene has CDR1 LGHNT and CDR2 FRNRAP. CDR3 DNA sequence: TGTGCTAGTGGTTTGGTCCAGGGGGTTCCCCCAGCGGGAGGGCTTAAGTCCTACAATGAGCAGTTCTTC. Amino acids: CASGLVQGVPPAGGLKSYNEQFF.

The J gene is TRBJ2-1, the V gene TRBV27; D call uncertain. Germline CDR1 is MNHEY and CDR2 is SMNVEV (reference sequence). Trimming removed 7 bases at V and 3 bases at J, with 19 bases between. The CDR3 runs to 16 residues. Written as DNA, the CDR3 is TGTGCCAGCACCCCGTCACTAAATACTTACTACAATGAGCAGTTCTTC. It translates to CASTPSLNTYYNEQFF.

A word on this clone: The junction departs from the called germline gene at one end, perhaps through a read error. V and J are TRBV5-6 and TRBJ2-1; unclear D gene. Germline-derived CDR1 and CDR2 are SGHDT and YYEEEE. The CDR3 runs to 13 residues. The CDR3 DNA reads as TGTGCCAGCAGCTTGACAAACAACAGAATCAGGCTCTTC. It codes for CASSLTNNRIRLF.

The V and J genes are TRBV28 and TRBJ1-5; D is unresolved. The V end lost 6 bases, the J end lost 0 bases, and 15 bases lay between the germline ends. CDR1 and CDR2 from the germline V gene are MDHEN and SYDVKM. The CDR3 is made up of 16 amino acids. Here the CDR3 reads CASSFPPGYSNQPQHF. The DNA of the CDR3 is TGTGCCAGCAGCTTCCCCCCAGGTTATAGCAATCAGCCCCAGCATTTT.

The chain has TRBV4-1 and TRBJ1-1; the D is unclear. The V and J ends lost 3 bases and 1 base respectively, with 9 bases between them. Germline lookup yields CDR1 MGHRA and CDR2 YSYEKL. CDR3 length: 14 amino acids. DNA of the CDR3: TGCGCCAGCAGCCATGACGCGGGGAACACTGAAGCTTTCTTT. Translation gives CASSHDAGNTEAFF.

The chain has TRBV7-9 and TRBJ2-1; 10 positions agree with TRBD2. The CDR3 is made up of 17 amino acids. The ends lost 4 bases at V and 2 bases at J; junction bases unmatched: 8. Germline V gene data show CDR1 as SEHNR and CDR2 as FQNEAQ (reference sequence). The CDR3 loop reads CASSSPLLAGTYNEQFF. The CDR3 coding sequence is TGTGCCAGCAGCTCCCCTCTACTAGCGGGAACCTACAATGAGCAGTTCTTC.

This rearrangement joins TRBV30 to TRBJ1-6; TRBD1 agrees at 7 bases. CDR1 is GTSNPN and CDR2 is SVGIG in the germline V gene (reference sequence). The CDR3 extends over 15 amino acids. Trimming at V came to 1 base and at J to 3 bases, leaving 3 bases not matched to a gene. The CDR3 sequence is CAWSEQGNYNSPLHF. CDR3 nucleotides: TGTGCCTGGAGTGAACAGGGGAACTATAATTCACCCCTCCACTTT.

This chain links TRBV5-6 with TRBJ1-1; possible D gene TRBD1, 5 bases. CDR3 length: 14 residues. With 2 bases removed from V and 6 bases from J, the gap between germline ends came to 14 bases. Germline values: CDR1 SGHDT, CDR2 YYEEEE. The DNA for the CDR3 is TGTGCCAGCAGCTTCGGGGACTATAAGGCTGAAGCTTTCTTT. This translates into CASSFGDYKAEAFF.

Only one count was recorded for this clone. The DNA of the CDR3 is TGTGCCAGCAATACCGGGACACCCAACTACAATGAGCAGTTCTTC. Amino acid sequence: CASNTGTPNYNEQFF. The V call is TRBV2, the J call TRBJ2-1, with D possibly TRBD1 on 6 matching bases. CDR3 length: 15 amino acids. The germline V and J ends were trimmed by 7 bases and 3 bases, with 16 bases remaining between them. Germline lookup yields CDR1 SNHLY and CDR2 FYNNEI.

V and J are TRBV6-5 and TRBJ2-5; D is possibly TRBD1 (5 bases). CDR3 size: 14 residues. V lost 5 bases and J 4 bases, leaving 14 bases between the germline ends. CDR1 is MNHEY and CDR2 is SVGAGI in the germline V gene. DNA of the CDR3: TGTGCCAGCAGTGCTATGGTTGGGGCAGAGACCCAGTACTTC. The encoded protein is CASSAMVGAETQYF.